These 17 T cell receptor beta chains were sequenced from one sample in a study of blood T cell repertoires in COVID-19. Produced via immunoSEQ multiplex PCR; TCRdb's table is partial and in-frame only. Of roughly 260,000 clones listed, approximately 87% are singletons. The material sequenced was peripheral blood. The source of these receptors is a woman in her forties or fifties with acute or convalescent COVID-19.

The J gene is TRBJ2-2, the V gene TRBV7-8; 7 nucleotides align to TRBD1. Germline CDR1 is SGHVS and CDR2 is FQNEAQ. V gave up 4 bases and J gave up 2 bases; unmatched junction bases: 7. The CDR3 spans 16 residues. This CDR3 reads CASSSTRDRNTGELFF. The CDR3 DNA reads TGTGCCAGCAGCTCTACCCGGGACAGAAACACCGGGGAGCTGTTTTTT.

This clone has just a few counts. CDR3 in amino acids: CASRRQDQPQHF. In DNA, the CDR3 is TGTGCCAGCAGGCGACAGGATCAGCCCCAGCATTTT. The chain combines TRBV28 with TRBJ1-5; TRBD1 is a possible D gene (6 bases). The V gene's germline CDR1 is MDHEN and CDR2 SYDVKM. V was cut by 6 bases and J by 5 bases, with 8 bases left in between. The CDR3 spans 12 residues.

This chain connects TRBV28 to TRBJ1-4, with D perhaps matching TRBD1 (5 bases). The CDR3 has 15 residues. From germline, CDR1 is MDHEN and CDR2 SYDVKM. Trimming pared 3 bases from V and 5 bases from J, leaving 13 bases between. DNA for the CDR3: TGTGCCAGCAGTTTGGTTGGGGCCGGGAATGAAAAACTGTTTTTT. It is translated as CASSLVGAGNEKLFF.

The CDR3: CASSVEGAGQGDRNTIYF. In nucleotides, the CDR3 is TGTGCCAGCAGCGTAGAAGGCGCCGGACAGGGGGATAGAAACACCATATATTTT. V is TRBV9 and J is TRBJ1-3; 10 bases map to TRBD1. This CDR3 is 18 amino acids long. Germline V CDR1 and CDR2: SGDLS, YYNGEE. Trimming removed 0 bases from V and 5 bases from J; junction bases left unmatched: 11.

The chain is built from TRBV27 and TRBJ2-2, with 8 nucleotides matching TRBD2. The V gene's germline CDR1 is MNHEY and CDR2 SMNVEV (reference sequence). This CDR3 has 15 amino acids. J lost 8 bases, V lost 3 bases, and 8 bases had no gene match. The CDR3 loop reads CASSFDGRASGELFF. The CDR3 bases are TGTGCCAGCAGTTTCGACGGGAGGGCCAGTGGGGAGCTGTTTTTT.

This sequence joins TRBV7-9 and TRBJ1-2; TRBD1 aligns across 7 bases. The CDR3 has 14 residues. V trimming: 4 bases; J trimming: 8 bases; junction bases outside the gene matches: 10. Germline V gene sequence: CDR1 SEHNR, CDR2 FQNEAQ (reference sequence). Here the CDR3 reads CASSSRTGESGYTF. The CDR3 DNA follows: TGTGCCAGCAGCTCAAGAACAGGGGAGAGCGGCTACACCTTC. Looking up the rest from reference TRBV7-9 and TRBJ1-2 gives the full variable domain: DTGVSQNPRHKITKRGQNVTFRCDPISEHNRLYWYRQTLGQGPEFLTYFQNEAQLEKSRLLSDRFSAERPKGSFSTLEIQRTEQGDSAMYLCASSSRTGESGYTFGSGTRLTVV.

This chain links TRBV2 with TRBJ2-1; TRBD1 might be the D (5 bases). With 8 bases removed from V and 8 bases from J, the gap between germline ends came to 22 bases. The CDR3 is 15 residues long. The germline V gene encodes CDR1 SNHLY and CDR2 FYNNEI. The CDR3 DNA reads as TGTGCCAGCTGCAGGGTACCGTCAGATACCGATGAGCAGTTCTTC. It is translated as CASCRVPSDTDEQFF.

The rearrangement links TRBV28 to TRBJ2-7, with 10 bases fitting TRBD1. Losses at the gene ends were 4 bases for V and 6 bases for J; bases not matched to a gene: 12. Germline loops: CDR1 MDHEN, CDR2 SYDVKM. The CDR3 is 16 amino acids. The CDR3 here is CASSSLRRDRGVEQYF. The CDR3 DNA reads TGTGCCAGCAGTTCACTCCGCCGGGACAGGGGCGTCGAGCAGTACTTC. The variable domain in full, with the rest retrieved from reference TRBV28 and TRBJ2-7, is DVKVTQSSRYLVKRTGEKVFLECVQDMDHENMFWYRQDPGLGLRLIYFSYDVKMKEKGDIPEGYSVSREKKERFSLILESASTNQTSMYLCASSSLRRDRGVEQYFGPGTRLTVT.

The chain recombines TRBV19 with TRBJ1-5, with D tentatively TRBD1 (6 bases). The CDR3 consists of 16 residues. Germline values: CDR1 LNHDA, CDR2 SQIVND (reference sequence). With 4 bases removed from V and 1 base from J, the gap between germline ends came to 14 bases. The CDR3 reads CASSTDNQGSNQPQHF. The DNA of the CDR3 is TGTGCCAGTAGTACTGACAACCAGGGGAGCAATCAGCCCCAGCATTTT.

The chain has TRBV9 and TRBJ2-1; D might be TRBD1 (5 bases). CDR3 size: 14 residues. Germline CDR1 is SGDLS and CDR2 is YYNGEE. V shed 4 bases and J shed 3 bases, with 11 bases lying between them. DNA for the CDR3: TGTGCCAGCAGCATCCGACAGAACTACAATGAGCAGTTCTTC. As protein: CASSIRQNYNEQFF.

The CDR3 protein is CASSRGGDRQYF. CDR3 nucleotides: TGTGCCAGCAGCCGTGGGGGGGATCGGCAGTACTTC. V is TRBV6-5 and J is TRBJ2-7; 7 bases are shared with TRBD2. Looked up from germline, CDR1 is MNHEY and CDR2 is SVGAGI. The CDR3 length is 12 residues. J gave up 9 bases and V 6 bases, and 8 bases lay outside the gene matches.

This chain links TRBV7-6 with TRBJ2-7, with D tentatively TRBD2 (6 bases). The CDR3 is made up of 16 amino acids. Germline assignment: CDR1 SGHVS and CDR2 FNYEAQ. The V end was cut by 5 bases, the J end by 5 bases, with 22 bases between. As DNA, the CDR3 is TGTGCCAGCAGCCCTGATTGGAACCGGGAGCCTGACGAGCAGTACTTC. Its protein is CASSPDWNREPDEQYF.

J is TRBJ1-1 and V is TRBV4-1; the match to TRBD1 covers 12 bases. Losses at the gene ends were 4 bases for V and 4 bases for J; bases not matched to a gene: 10. From germline, CDR1 is MGHRA and CDR2 YSYEKL. The CDR3 sequence is 17 residues long. The CDR3 is CASSRDRGLSVGTEAFF. The DNA for the CDR3 is TGCGCCAGCAGCCGGGACAGGGGGCTATCAGTTGGCACTGAAGCTTTCTTT.

In this sample, this clone turned up a few times. V usage is TRBV5-1 and J usage is TRBJ2-7; 8 bases fit TRBD1. The junction had 9 bases not matched to a gene; V was cut back by 4 bases and J by 3 bases. The CDR3 is 15 amino acids. CDR1 is SGHRS, CDR2 YFSETQ, per germline. Here the CDR3 DNA reads TGCGCCAGCAGCCCGCTTCGGACAGGGCACTACGAGCAGTACTTC. This encodes CASSPLRTGHYEQYF.

The chain is built from TRBV19 and TRBJ2-7; 8 bases fit TRBD1. The V segment lost 6 bases and the J segment 2 bases; nucleotides outside the gene matches: 6. CDR1 and CDR2 (germline): LNHDA, SQIVND (reference sequence). This CDR3 has 14 residues. CDR3 protein: CASSTGQGAYEQYF. CDR3 sequence (DNA): TGTGCCAGTAGCACCGGACAGGGTGCCTACGAGCAGTACTTC.

The chain has TRBV5-1 and TRBJ1-3, with D unclear. V dropped 1 base and J dropped 4 bases, with 12 bases sitting between them. The germline V gene encodes CDR1 SGHRS and CDR2 YFSETQ. This CDR3 is 15 amino acids long. DNA for the CDR3: TGCGCCAGCAGCTTGTGGGGAGTCTCCGGAAACACCATATATTTT. This codes for CASSLWGVSGNTIYF.

The chain combines TRBV27 with TRBJ2-1; TRBD2 matches 14 bases. CDR3 length equals 19 residues. J was trimmed by 3 bases and V by 4 bases; bases with no gene match: 11. Germline CDR1 reads MNHEY; CDR2 reads SMNVEV (reference sequence). The CDR3 region has the DNA TGTGCCAGCAGTTCGCCTCCGGGACTAGCGGGAGTCGTCTACAATGAGCAGTTCTTC. As protein: CASSSPPGLAGVVYNEQFF.